This entry lists 27 T cell receptor beta chains sequenced from one sample in a study of blood T cell repertoires in COVID-19. Using immunoSEQ multiplex PCR, the repertoire was profiled, and TCRdb retains in-frame clones only, with some absent. In the table there are around 140,000 clones, around 89% of which are singletons. Sequenced: peripheral blood. These TCRs come from a man in his fifties or sixties with active or convalescent COVID-19.

Written as DNA, the CDR3 is TGCGCCAGCAGCCAAACCAGGGAAAGTTATGTCGGCTACACCTTC. It is translated as CASSQTRESYVGYTF. The chain combines TRBV4-1 with TRBJ1-2; TRBD1 is a possible D gene (5 bases). The CDR3 is 15 residues long. V lost 2 bases and J lost 8, with 18 bases in between. Germline V gene lookup returns CDR1 MGHRA and CDR2 YSYEKL.

The chain links TRBV4-1 to TRBJ2-3; 11 nucleotides agree with TRBD2. Germline V gene lookup returns CDR1 MGHRA and CDR2 YSYEKL. This CDR3 is 18 amino acids long. With 1 base clipped from V and 2 bases from J, the junction kept 8 bases outside the gene matches. The CDR3 coding sequence is TGCGCCAGCAGCCAAGGGGTCATACTAGCGGGAGACACAGATACGCAGTATTTT. Translated, it gives CASSQGVILAGDTDTQYF.

This sequence joins TRBV10-1 and TRBJ2-5; tentative D call: TRBD1 (5 bases). The CDR3 runs to 16 residues. V was cut by 0 bases and J by 0 bases, with 11 bases left in between. Per germline, CDR1 WNHNN and CDR2 SYGVQD (reference sequence). The CDR3 region is CASSESDTLYQETQYF. For the CDR3, the DNA is TGCGCCAGCAGTGAGTCGGACACCCTGTACCAAGAGACCCAGTACTTC.

V and J are TRBV6-6 and TRBJ2-7; 9 bases agree with TRBD2. This CDR3 has 14 residues. Trimming at V came to 2 bases and at J to 4 bases, leaving 3 bases not matched to a gene. CDR1 and CDR2 from the germline V gene are MNHNY and SVGAGI (reference sequence). CDR3 region: CASSYSGGPYEQYF. Here the CDR3 DNA reads TGTGCCAGCAGTTACAGCGGGGGGCCTTACGAGCAGTACTTC.

The chain links TRBV19 to TRBJ2-7, with D perhaps matching TRBD2 (7 bases). There are 15 residues in the CDR3. Per germline, CDR1 LNHDA and CDR2 SQIVND (reference sequence). V lost 4 bases, J lost 5 bases, and 18 bases lay in between. CDR3 in amino acids: CASSSSVGGRHEQYF. The CDR3 DNA sequence: TGTGCCAGTAGTAGTTCGGTGGGGGGGCGCCACGAGCAGTACTTC.

The chain carries TRBV5-1 and TRBJ1-6; D call uncertain. This CDR3 contains 18 residues. CDR1 is SGHRS and CDR2 is YFSETQ in the germline V gene. The V and J ends lost 2 bases and 0 bases respectively, with 15 bases between them. The DNA for the CDR3 is TGCGCCAGCAGCTTAGGTAGTGGAGAATCCTCCTATAATTCACCCCTCCACTTT. This sequence encodes CASSLGSGESSYNSPLHF.

V and J are TRBV28 and TRBJ1-5, with D unresolved. Trimming cost V 1 base and J 4 bases, with 11 bases left between them. This CDR3 region has 15 residues. Germline assignment: CDR1 MDHEN and CDR2 SYDVKM. The CDR3 sequence is CASSLLRVGNQPQHF. The CDR3, as DNA: TGTGCCAGCAGTTTATTGAGGGTAGGGAATCAGCCCCAGCATTTT.

This rearrangement joins TRBV11-2 to TRBJ2-7, with 7 bases matching TRBD2. Trimming took 5 bases from V and 4 from J; bases not matched to a gene: 5. CDR1 is SGHAT and CDR2 is FQNNGV in the germline V gene. CDR3 length equals 13 residues. The chain's CDR3 is CASSEGLVYEQYF. CDR3 coding DNA: TGTGCCAGCAGCGAAGGACTAGTTTACGAGCAGTACTTC. Combining the CDR3 with reference TRBV11-2 and TRBJ2-7 gives the whole variable domain EAGVAQSPRYKIIEKRQSVAFWCNPISGHATLYWYQQILGQGPKLLIQFQNNGVVDDSQLPKDRFSAERLKGVDSTLKIQPAKLEDSAVYLCASSEGLVYEQYFGPGTRLTVT.

This chain joins TRBV30 and TRBJ1-1; unclear D gene. This CDR3 spans 14 amino acids. CDR1 GTSNPN and CDR2 SVGIG come from the germline V gene (reference sequence). The germline V and J ends were trimmed by 3 bases and 5 bases, with 16 bases remaining between them. CDR3: CAWSVRTKTTEAFF. In DNA, the CDR3 is TGTGCCTGGAGCGTAAGAACAAAAACAACTGAAGCTTTCTTT. The full variable domain, rest sourced from reference TRBV30 and TRBJ1-1, is SQTIHQWPATLVQPVGSPLSLECTVEGTSNPNLYWYRQAAGRGLQLLFYSVGIGQISSEVPQNLSASRPQDRQFILSSKKLLLSDSGFYLCAWSVRTKTTEAFFGQGTRLTVV.

The chain is built from TRBV11-3 and TRBJ2-2; unclear D gene. This CDR3 spans 14 amino acids. Trimming took 1 base from V and 2 from J, leaving 5 bases between them. CDR1 SGHNT and CDR2 YENEEA come from the germline V gene. The CDR3 nucleotides are TGTGCCAGCAGCTTAGCCGGTAACACCGGGGAGCTGTTTTTT. This codes for CASSLAGNTGELFF.

A single count supports this clone. The chain links TRBV21-1 to TRBJ2-1; the table calls TRBD1, which could not be checked here. TRBV21-1 is labeled a pseudogene. CDR3 length equals 15 residues. CDR3 loop: CASRNRRDIYNEQFF. The DNA for the CDR3 is TGTGCCAGCAGGAACCGTCGGGACATATACAATGAGCAGTTCTTC.

The chain combines TRBV10-1 with TRBJ1-1, with 7 bases fitting TRBD1. This CDR3 is built from 16 residues. V shed 2 bases, J shed 1 base, and the junction held 7 bases outside the gene matches. The V gene's germline CDR1 is WNHNN and CDR2 SYGVQD (reference sequence). DNA for the CDR3: TGCGCCAGCAGTGAGACCCTGACAGGGCGGAACACTGAAGCTTTCTTT. As protein: CASSETLTGRNTEAFF.

The gene calls are TRBV27 and TRBJ2-1; 8 bases are a match to TRBD2. Per germline, CDR1 MNHEY and CDR2 SMNVEV (reference sequence). CDR3 length: 17 amino acids. V shed 3 bases and J 12 bases; nucleotides not matched to a gene: 19. The chain's CDR3 is CASSLSPPGERERGQFF. CDR3 nucleotides: TGTGCCAGCAGTTTGAGCCCCCCGGGGGAGCGGGAGCGAGGGCAGTTCTTC.

The V gene is TRBV15, the J gene TRBJ2-7; D is undetermined. V was pared by 0 bases and J by 3 bases, with 6 bases between. From germline, CDR1 is LNHNV and CDR2 YYDKDF (reference sequence). CDR3 length equals 13 residues. In nucleotides, the CDR3 is TGTGCCACCAGCAGAGATTTTAGCTACGAGCAGTACTTC. Its protein product is CATSRDFSYEQYF. The variable domain in full, with the rest retrieved from reference TRBV15 and TRBJ2-7, is DAMVIQNPRYQVTQFGKPVTLSCSQTLNHNVMYWYQQKSSQAPKLLFHYYDKDFNNEADTPDNFQSRRPNTSFCFLDIRSPGLGDTAMYLCATSRDFSYEQYFGPGTRLTVT.

The table lists this clone with a count of one. The chain employs TRBV30 and TRBJ2-2, with no clear D. The CDR3 is 12 residues long. Per the germline V gene, CDR1 is GTSNPN and CDR2 is SVGIG (reference sequence). Trimming took 5 bases from V and 2 from J, leaving 6 bases between them. The CDR3 loop reads CAWVYNTGELFF. The CDR3 region has the DNA TGTGCCTGGGTCTACAACACCGGGGAGCTGTTTTTT.

The rearrangement links TRBV15 to TRBJ2-5; 9 nucleotides match TRBD2. The CDR3 has 16 amino acids. Germline values: CDR1 LNHNV, CDR2 YYDKDF (reference sequence). The V and J ends lost 3 bases and 2 bases, in that order; junction bases with no gene match: 7. CDR3 bases: TGTGCCACCAGCAGTATTAGCGGGGGCCGACAAGAGACCCAGTACTTC. Its protein is CATSSISGGRQETQYF.

The chain employs TRBV6-5 and TRBJ2-3; 9 nucleotides agree with TRBD2. In germline, CDR1 is MNHEY, CDR2 SVGAGI. With V trimmed by 5 bases and J by 2 bases, 2 bases remained unmatched. The CDR3 is made up of 14 amino acids. The CDR3 is CASSIAGDTDTQYF. In DNA, the CDR3 is TGTGCCAGCAGTATAGCGGGAGACACAGATACGCAGTATTTT.

The chain recombines TRBV5-3 with TRBJ2-7; tentative D call: TRBD1 (5 bases). TRBV5-3 is reported as an ORF; its role is uncertain. The CDR3 is made up of 13 amino acids. V lost 4 bases and J 2 bases, leaving 10 bases between the germline ends. The CDR3 here is CARSPDRAYEQYF. The CDR3 DNA follows: TGTGCCAGAAGCCCCGACAGAGCCTACGAGCAGTACTTC.

The chain couples TRBV7-2 to TRBJ1-1, with D unclear. Germline V gene data show CDR1 as SGHTA and CDR2 as FQGNSA. The CDR3 runs to 12 residues. Trimming left V 3 bases short and J 5 bases short, with 7 bases between. The CDR3 bases are TGTGCCAGCAGCTTTTCCCGGACTGAAGCTTTCTTT. It translates to CASSFSRTEAFF.

This chain connects TRBV10-2 to TRBJ2-7; 10 bases match TRBD2. Unmatched junction bases numbered 11, after V lost 8 bases and J lost 4 bases. CDR1 is WSHSY, CDR2 SAAADI, per germline. This CDR3 is built from 15 residues. CDR3 nucleotide sequence: TGCGCCAGCTGTATTACTAGCGGGATGGTTTACGAGCAGTACTTC. Translating it yields CASCITSGMVYEQYF.

The V gene is TRBV3-1 (or the pseudogene TRBV3-2), the J gene TRBJ2-1; 11 nucleotides match TRBD2. This CDR3 has 15 amino acids. CDR1 LGHDT and CDR2 YNNKEL come from the germline V gene (reference sequence). The junction had 7 bases not matched to a gene; V was cut back by 4 bases and J by 8 bases. The chain's CDR3 is CASSLLAGGPDEQFF. CDR3 sequence (DNA): TGTGCCAGCAGCCTCTTAGCGGGAGGGCCTGATGAGCAGTTCTTC.

This clone was observed a single time. The V call is TRBV18, the J call TRBJ1-6, with D perhaps TRBD1 (5 bases). This CDR3 has 14 residues. Trimming removed 3 bases from V and 10 bases from J, with 13 bases in between. Germline lookup yields CDR1 KGHSH and CDR2 LQKENI. CDR3 region: CASSPAGSQSPLHF. The CDR3 DNA reads as TGTGCCAGCTCACCCGCAGGGTCTCAGTCACCCCTCCACTTT.

V usage is TRBV5-1 and J usage is TRBJ2-1, with D tentatively TRBD2 (5 bases). The CDR3 spans 14 residues. The V gene lost 4 bases and the J gene lost 1 base, with 9 bases spanning the gap. The germline CDR1 and CDR2 sequences are SGHRS and YFSETQ. The CDR3 DNA is TGCGCCAGCAGCCCCACTAGGTCCTACAATGAGCAGTTCTTC. This translates into CASSPTRSYNEQFF.

This sequence joins TRBV5-6 and TRBJ2-3; TRBD1 agrees at 8 bases. The V gene end was trimmed by 4 bases and the J gene end by 5 bases; junction bases not matched to a gene: 18. The CDR3 has 18 amino acids. From germline, CDR1 is SGHDT and CDR2 YYEEEE. The CDR3 nucleotides are TGTGCCAGCAGCCGGACAGGGTCTGGAAGCTATCACATAGATACGCAGTATTTT. Residues: CASSRTGSGSYHIDTQYF.

This clone was detected once. The chain uses TRBV4-2 and TRBJ2-5; 12 bases agree with TRBD2. The V gene's germline CDR1 is LGHNA and CDR2 YNFKEQ. This CDR3 comprises 17 residues. The V and J ends lost 1 base and 5 bases, in that order; junction bases with no gene match: 8. CDR3 residues: CASSQVSSGRAVETQYF. DNA for the CDR3: TGTGCCAGCAGCCAAGTATCTAGCGGGAGGGCCGTGGAGACCCAGTACTTC.

V usage is TRBV11-2 and J usage is TRBJ2-3, with 8 nucleotides matching TRBD2. Germline CDR1 SGHAT, CDR2 FQNNGV. The CDR3 has 19 residues. Losses at the gene ends were 1 base for V and 3 bases for J; bases not matched to a gene: 15. The CDR3 sequence is CASSLVPLLTSENTDTQYF. The CDR3, as DNA: TGTGCCAGCAGCTTAGTCCCCCTGTTGACTAGCGAAAATACAGATACGCAGTATTTT.

The genes are TRBV5-1 and TRBJ1-1, with D perhaps TRBD1 (6 bases). V was shortened by 1 base and J by 1 base, with 8 bases between the two germline ends. The CDR3 is 14 amino acids. The germline gives CDR1 SGHRS, CDR2 YFSETQ. CDR3 nucleotide sequence: TGCGCCAGCAGCTTGCGGGGACAGAACACTGAAGCTTTCTTT. Translated, it gives CASSLRGQNTEAFF.